This T cell receptor (beta chain) derives from a study of blood T cell repertoires in COVID-19. Study context: Acute and convalescent COVID-19 samples came from the United States, Italy and Spain. PBMCs, B-cell-depleted T cells, or T cells provided the cDNA or gDNA that made up the material.

In its sample, this clone was seen a few times. The CDR3 runs to 13 residues. J gave up 6 bases and V 4 bases, and 3 bases lay outside the gene matches. CDR1 and CDR2 from the germline V gene are MGHDK and SYGVNS. Produced via immunoSEQ multiplex PCR; TCRdb's table is partial and in-frame only. Among fewer than 30,000 clones, 60% to 70% were seen once, and the ten largest hold less than 7.5%. The V gene is TRBV25-1, the J gene TRBJ2-4; 7 bases are a match to TRBD1. Specimen: peripheral blood. The receptor's source is a man aged 55 to 70 with active or convalescent COVID-19. CDR3 protein: CASSGGDRNIQYF. CDR3 DNA: TGTGCCAGCAGTGGTGGGGACAGAAACATTCAGTACTTC. Full variable domain (rest looked up from reference TRBV25-1 and TRBJ2-4): EADIYQTPRYLVIGTGKKITLECSQTMGHDKMYWYQQDPGMELHLIHYSYGVNSTEKGDLSSESTVSRIRTEHFPLTLESARPSHTSQYLCASSGGDRNIQYFGAGTRLSVL.